The next 2 T cell receptor beta chains were all read from a single sample in a study of blood T cell repertoires in COVID-19. The protocol was immunoSEQ multiplex PCR, while the TCRdb copy is restricted to in-frame clones and leaves out a portion. This table holds around 380,000 clones, around 87% found once. The source material was PBMCs or T cells enriched from blood (not recorded which). These receptors were obtained from a man aged 25 to 40 who had recovered from COVID-19.

This clone occurred once. The V and J genes are TRBV28 and TRBJ1-2; 8 bases are a match to TRBD1. The CDR3 contains 12 residues. The J segment lost 10 bases and the V segment lost 4 bases, leaving 5 bases of the junction unmatched. Germline lookup yields CDR1 MDHEN and CDR2 SYDVKM. The chain's CDR3 is CASSSGTGPYTF. The CDR3 DNA reads TGTGCCAGCAGTTCCGGGACAGGTCCCTACACCTTC.

Concerning this clone itself: The same CDR3 also results from other DNA sequences found in this sample. The genes are TRBV7-9 and TRBJ1-2, with D hard to call. Trimming took off 0 bases at V and 4 bases at J, with 15 bases between the two ends. CDR1 and CDR2 (germline): SEHNR, FQNEAQ (reference sequence). The CDR3 contains 16 residues. The CDR3 nucleotides are TGTGCCAGCAGCTTAGCGGAGGGAGGATTAAGCTATGGCTACACCTTC. Its protein is CASSLAEGGLSYGYTF.